These 22 T cell receptor beta chains originate from one sample sequenced in a study of blood T cells in healthy people across ages. The authors ran a second PCR of about 6 to 12 cycles using a sample-barcoded 5' primer and a J-beta primer mix. TCRdb used MiXCR to reprocess the 5' RACE reads, holding one entry per CDR3 protein. The table records approximately 800,000 distinct CDR3 sequences, around 62% of them present only once. The specimen was blood. The receptors come from a man aged 30 to 39 in good health.

In DNA form, the CDR3 reads TGCGCCAGCAGCCAACAGAGACAGGGGAGCTACGAGCAGTACTTC. The encoded protein is CASSQQRQGSYEQYF. The chain is built from TRBV4-3 and TRBJ2-4; 8 nucleotides align to TRBD1. The end of the DNA fits TRBJ2-7 better, so the J call may be wrong. CDR1 is LGHNA and CDR2 is YSLEER in the germline V gene. CDR3 length: 15 residues.

Remarks on this clonotype: A much larger clone sits a single nucleotide away, making a read error possible. The chain uses TRBV4-3 and TRBJ2-7; D is undetermined. The CDR3 runs to 13 residues. The V gene's germline CDR1 is LGHNA and CDR2 YSLEER. CDR3 sequence reads: CASGHWQDYEQYF. In nucleotides, the CDR3 is TGCGCCAGCGGCCACTGGCAAGACTACGAGCAGTACTTC.

A few counts support this clonotype. The chain's CDR3 is CASSPLSGKLFF. DNA for the CDR3: TGTGCCAGCAGCCCCCTCTCTGGAAAACTGTTTTTT. The chain combines TRBV5-6 with TRBJ1-4; D not resolved. Germline CDR1 is SGHDT and CDR2 is YYEEEE. The CDR3 consists of 12 residues. V lost 4 bases and J 10 bases, leaving 11 bases between the germline ends. Looking up the rest from reference TRBV5-6 and TRBJ1-4 gives the full variable domain: DAGVTQSPTHLIKTRGQQVTLRCSPKSGHDTVSWYQQALGQGPQFIFQYYEEEERQRGNFPDRFSGHQFPNYSSELNVNALLLGDSALYLCASSPLSGKLFFGSGTQLSVL.

The chain combines TRBV7-2 with TRBJ1-2; possible D gene TRBD1, 6 bases. V shed 5 bases and J shed 8 bases, with 21 bases lying between them. Germline CDR1 and CDR2: SGHTA and FQGNSA. This CDR3 contains 15 residues. CDR3 in DNA: TGTGCCAGCAGCCCACAAACTACAGGGTTGGGGGGCTACACCTTC. It specifies CASSPQTTGLGGYTF. The full variable domain, in which reference TRBV7-2 and TRBJ1-2 provide the parts outside the CDR3, is GAGVSQSPSNKVTEKGKDVELRCDPISGHTALYWYRQSLGQGLEFLIYFQGNSAPDKSGLPSDRFSAERTGGSVSTLTIQRTQQEDSAVYLCASSPQTTGLGGYTFGSGTRLTVV.

For the CDR3, the DNA is TGCGCCAGCAGCCCAGGACAGTCCGGTCAGCCCCAGCATTTT. It yields the protein CASSPGQSGQPQHF. This chain uses TRBV5-1 with TRBJ1-5; maybe TRBD1 (6 bases). This CDR3 has 14 amino acids. Germline V gene data show CDR1 as SGHRS and CDR2 as YFSETQ. Between the trimmed V and J ends, which lost 4 bases and 6 bases, there was a span of 14 bases. The full variable domain, in which reference TRBV5-1 and TRBJ1-5 provide the parts outside the CDR3, is KAGVTQTPRYLIKTRGQQVTLSCSPISGHRSVSWYQQTPGQGLQFLFEYFSETQRNKGNFPGRFSGRQFSNSRSEMNVSTLELGDSALYLCASSPGQSGQPQHFGDGTRLSIL.

This sequence joins TRBV6-2 or TRBV6-3 and TRBJ1-5; D is possibly TRBD1 (5 bases). V lost 6 bases and J lost 5, with 14 bases in between. The CDR3 is 14 residues long. The germline V gene encodes CDR1 MNHEY and CDR2 SVGEGT. CDR3 loop: CASRLGTRDQPQHF. CDR3 nucleotides: TGTGCCAGCAGACTAGGGACTCGGGATCAGCCCCAGCATTTT.

The table lists this clonotype with many counts. The V gene is TRBV3-1, the J gene TRBJ2-2; no clear D. Germline lookup yields CDR1 LGHDT and CDR2 YNNKEL (reference sequence). The CDR3 runs to 12 residues. Trimming took 4 bases from V and 3 from J, leaving 3 bases between them. CDR3 sequence: CASSPYTGELFF. Here the CDR3 DNA reads TGTGCCAGCAGCCCGTACACCGGGGAGCTGTTTTTT.

This chain connects TRBV11-2 to TRBJ2-3; D is uncertain. There are 14 residues in the CDR3. Trimming cost V 5 bases and J 2 bases, with 11 bases left between them. Germline V gives CDR1 SGHAT, CDR2 FQNNGV. CDR3 nucleotides: TGTGCCAGCAGCCTTACCCCCCCCACAGATACGCAGTATTTT. As protein: CASSLTPPTDTQYF.

V usage is TRBV6-2 or TRBV6-3 and J usage is TRBJ2-1; D is unresolved. The CDR3 is 13 residues long. The V end lost 4 bases, the J end lost 3 bases, and 7 bases lay between the germline ends. Germline CDR1 and CDR2: MNHEY and SVGEGT. This CDR3 reads CASSFPSYNEQFF. The CDR3 bases are TGTGCCAGCAGTTTTCCTAGCTACAATGAGCAGTTCTTC.

The gene calls are TRBV9 and TRBJ2-1; no definite D call. Trimming pared 2 bases from V and 8 bases from J, leaving 11 bases between. The germline CDR1 and CDR2 sequences are SGDLS and YYNGEE. The CDR3 has 13 amino acids. CDR3 amino acids: CASSVRMVDEQFF. As DNA, the CDR3 is TGTGCCAGCAGCGTCCGAATGGTCGATGAGCAGTTCTTC.

The gene calls are TRBV3-1 and TRBJ1-5, with D unclear. V was cut by 4 bases and J by 3 bases, with 10 bases left in between. CDR1 LGHDT and CDR2 YNNKEL come from the germline V gene (reference sequence). The CDR3 totals 14 residues. The DNA of the CDR3 is TGTGCCAGCAGCCGGTCGACGATCAATCAGCCCCAGCATTTT. Residues: CASSRSTINQPQHF.

This clonotype was observed a handful of times. At one end, the junction sequence differs from germline, possibly due to a read error. V usage is TRBV5-1 and J usage is TRBJ2-5; no clear D gene. The CDR3 is made up of 15 amino acids. Germline CDR1 SGHRS, CDR2 YFSETQ. The CDR3 is CASSLGQDASIGQYF. For the CDR3, the DNA is TGCGCTAGCAGCTTGGGCCAGGACGCCTCCATCGGGCAGTACTTC.

The chain carries TRBV27 and TRBJ1-2; TRBD1 matches at 7 bases. After removal of 7 bases from V and 9 bases from J, the junction contained 14 bases not matched to a gene. Germline CDR1 MNHEY, CDR2 SMNVEV (reference sequence). The CDR3 has 14 residues. CDR3 protein: CASNNGGPGGSYTF. The DNA of the CDR3 is TGTGCCAGCAACAACGGCGGGCCAGGGGGGAGCTACACCTTC.

This chain uses TRBV28 with TRBJ2-4; D not resolved. The CDR3 is 12 residues long. Between the trimmed V and J ends, which lost 8 bases and 6 bases, there was a span of 11 bases. Germline loops: CDR1 MDHEN, CDR2 SYDVKM. This chain's CDR3 is CASLKSSNIQYF. DNA of the CDR3: TGTGCCAGCCTAAAGTCTTCAAACATTCAGTACTTC.

The V call is TRBV29-1, the J call TRBJ1-2; 7 bases match TRBD1. The germline V gene encodes CDR1 SQVTM and CDR2 ANQGSEA. CDR3 length: 12 amino acids. Unmatched junction bases numbered 5, after V lost 5 bases and J lost 5 bases. DNA for the CDR3: TGCAGCGTTCCAGGGGGTCTATATGGCTACACCTTC. Translating gives CSVPGGLYGYTF.

Remarks on this clonotype: One end of the junction does not line up with germline, which may come from a read error. The J gene is TRBJ2-3, the V gene TRBV12-3 or TRBV12-4; no firm D call. This CDR3 has 14 residues. CDR3 sequence reads: CASSFRVRADMQYF. The CDR3 DNA follows: TGTGCCAGCAGTTTCCGGGTCAGAGCAGATATGCAGTATTTT.

This clonotype was seen more than once but under ten times. This rearrangement joins TRBV4-3 to TRBJ1-5; D unclear. The CDR3 covers 14 residues. Germline CDR1 reads LGHNA; CDR2 reads YSLEER. With 0 bases removed from V and 5 bases from J, the gap between germline ends came to 8 bases. DNA of the CDR3: TGCGCCAGCAGCCAAGAATATCTGGATCAGCCCCAGCATTTT. Translated: CASSQEYLDQPQHF.

The chain is built from TRBV7-9 and TRBJ1-1; 8 bases map to TRBD1. Germline CDR1 reads SEHNR; CDR2 reads FQNEAQ (reference sequence). This CDR3 spans 12 amino acids. Trimming at V came to 5 bases and at J to 7 bases, leaving 3 bases not matched to a gene. The CDR3 DNA follows: TGTGCCAGCAGCATCGACAGGGGTGAAGCTTTCTTT. The encoded protein is CASSIDRGEAFF.

This rearrangement joins TRBV10-3 to TRBJ2-1; TRBD1 matches at 7 bases. Germline CDR1 and CDR2: ENHRY and SYGVKD. The CDR3 runs to 14 residues. V dropped 5 bases and J dropped 6; count of bases not matched to a gene: 7. CDR3 in amino acids: CAISSLDRVNEQFF. For the CDR3, the DNA is TGTGCCATCAGTTCCCTAGACAGGGTCAATGAGCAGTTCTTC.

The chain joins TRBV15 to TRBJ2-3; 7 bases are shared with TRBD1. CDR1 is LNHNV, CDR2 YYDKDF, per germline (reference sequence). Trimming cost V 1 base and J 2 bases; bases outside gene matches: 9. The CDR3 consists of 17 residues. The chain's CDR3 is CATSRVPGQRYTDTQYF. The CDR3, as DNA: TGTGCCACCAGCAGAGTACCGGGACAGAGATACACAGATACGCAGTATTTT.

V is TRBV7-2 and J is TRBJ1-2; D perhaps matches TRBD1 (6 bases). V shed 3 bases and J shed 1 base, with 9 bases lying between them. The CDR3 spans 14 residues. Germline-derived CDR1 and CDR2 are SGHTA and FQGNSA. In DNA form, the CDR3 reads TGTGCCAGCAGCTTCAACAGGGTTAACTATGGCTACACCTTC. It is translated as CASSFNRVNYGYTF.

The table lists this clonotype with a few counts. It may be a read error: a sequence one base away is much more abundant. This sequence joins TRBV12-3 or TRBV12-4 and TRBJ2-4, with unresolved D. TRBJ2-7 matches the DNA end more closely, so the J call is doubtful. There are 11 residues in the CDR3. CDR3 DNA: TGTGCCAGCAGCCACTCCCACGAGCAGTACTTC. As protein: CASSHSHEQYF.